The 17 T cell receptor beta chains presented below share a single source sample, sequenced in a study of blood T cell repertoires in COVID-19. Using immunoSEQ multiplex PCR, the repertoire was profiled, and TCRdb retains in-frame clones only, with some absent. The table records 100,000 to 140,000 clones, roughly 84% of them present only once. Sequencing was done on a sample of peripheral blood. The receptors here all came from a human donor in a cohort sampled during active COVID-19.

V usage is TRBV6-5 and J usage is TRBJ2-7; 12 bases are shared with TRBD2. CDR1 and CDR2 (germline): MNHEY, SVGAGI. Losses at the gene ends were 6 bases for V and 1 base for J; bases not matched to a gene: 4. There are 15 residues in the CDR3. CDR3 sequence (DNA): TGTGCCAGCAGAAGGGGGACTAGCGGGTCCTACGAGCAGTACTTC. This codes for CASRRGTSGSYEQYF.

V and J are TRBV10-3 and TRBJ2-5; TRBD2 matches at 8 bases. The CDR3 length is 13 residues. The V and J ends lost 6 bases and 5 bases, in that order; junction bases with no gene match: 5. Germline loops: CDR1 ENHRY, CDR2 SYGVKD. The CDR3 DNA follows: TGTGCCATCAGCAAAGGACTAGCTGAGACCCAGTACTTC. Encoded protein: CAISKGLAETQYF.

The chain couples TRBV7-2 to TRBJ2-7; 7 nucleotides match TRBD1. Trimming removed 4 bases from V and 4 bases from J; junction bases left unmatched: 4. The CDR3 contains 13 residues. CDR1 and CDR2 (germline): SGHTA, FQGNSA. The CDR3, as DNA: TGTGCCAGCAGCTCGGACAGGCAATACGAGCAGTACGTC. This gives the protein CASSSDRQYEQYV.

This clone showed up just once. This chain joins TRBV5-1 and TRBJ1-2; TRBD1 aligns across 8 bases. The CDR3 has 15 residues. The germline V gene encodes CDR1 SGHRS and CDR2 YFSETQ. Trimming at V came to 2 bases and at J to 5 bases, leaving 8 bases not matched to a gene. CDR3 protein: CASSFVTGEGYGYTF. Here the CDR3 DNA reads TGCGCCAGCAGCTTCGTGACAGGGGAAGGTTATGGCTACACCTTC.

J is TRBJ2-7 and V is TRBV6-5; TRBD1 aligns across 8 bases. This CDR3 has 12 residues. CDR1 and CDR2 from the germline V gene are MNHEY and SVGAGI. V was clipped by 10 bases and J by 3 bases; unmatched bases: 5. The CDR3 spells CAIRTGNYEQYV. The CDR3 bases are TGTGCCATCAGGACAGGGAACTACGAGCAGTACGTC.

This clone was detected once. The chain is built from TRBV3-1 (or the pseudogene TRBV3-2) and TRBJ2-2; maybe TRBD2 (6 bases). Germline CDR1 and CDR2: LGHDT and YNNKEL (reference sequence). This CDR3 comprises 17 residues. V shed 2 bases and J shed 8 bases, with 21 bases lying between them. CDR3: CASSQRTNRPPGGELFF. The DNA of the CDR3 is TGTGCCAGCAGCCAAAGGACTAATCGCCCACCCGGTGGGGAGCTGTTTTTT.

This clone was seen only once. J is TRBJ1-5 and V is TRBV25-1, with D possibly matching TRBD1 (6 bases). Trimming cost V 8 bases and J 6 bases, with 14 bases left between them. The CDR3 covers 13 residues. Germline values: CDR1 MGHDK, CDR2 SYGVNS. Here the CDR3 DNA reads TGTGCCAGCGGATGGACAGACAGTCAGCCCCAGCATTTT. Its translation is CASGWTDSQPQHF. Together with reference TRBV25-1 and TRBJ1-5, the CDR3 gives the full variable domain: EADIYQTPRYLVIGTGKKITLECSQTMGHDKMYWYQQDPGMELHLIHYSYGVNSTEKGDLSSESTVSRIRTEHFPLTLESARPSHTSQYLCASGWTDSQPQHFGDGTRLSIL.

This chain connects TRBV3-1 (or the pseudogene TRBV3-2) to TRBJ1-5; D is possibly TRBD1 (5 bases). In germline, CDR1 is LGHDT, CDR2 YNNKEL (reference sequence). The CDR3 is made up of 12 amino acids. Trimming stripped 7 bases from V and 7 bases from J, with 11 bases between. CDR3 nucleotides: TGTGCCAGCACCTCGCAGGGACAGCCCCAGCATTTT. This encodes CASTSQGQPQHF.

The J gene is TRBJ1-1, the V gene TRBV18, with TRBD1 matching over 8 bases. This CDR3 comprises 15 residues. Germline CDR1 KGHSH, CDR2 LQKENI. J lost 1 base, V lost 4 bases, and 5 bases had no gene match. The CDR3 nucleotides are TGTGCCAGCTCACTTGGACAGGGAGGGAACACTGAAGCTTTCTTT. This sequence encodes CASSLGQGGNTEAFF.

This chain uses TRBV30 with TRBJ1-6; D might be TRBD1 (6 bases). This CDR3 is built from 15 residues. Germline loops: CDR1 GTSNPN, CDR2 SVGIG (reference sequence). V gave up 6 bases and J gave up 7 bases, with 19 bases separating them. CDR3: CACPADRGGNSPLHF. The DNA of the CDR3 is TGTGCCTGTCCGGCGGACAGAGGTGGGAATTCACCCCTCCACTTT.

The J gene is TRBJ1-1, the V gene TRBV5-1; 8 bases are a match to TRBD1. The CDR3 spans 14 residues. J lost 7 bases, V lost 5 bases, and 10 bases had no gene match. CDR1 SGHRS and CDR2 YFSETQ come from the germline V gene. The CDR3 DNA follows: TGCGCCAGCAGGGCTAACAGGGGGGGCGATGAAGCTTTCTTT. Amino acid sequence: CASRANRGGDEAFF.

The rearrangement uses TRBV10-3 and TRBJ2-1; 11 bases agree with TRBD2. The CDR3 extends over 14 amino acids. The J segment lost 3 bases and the V segment lost 11 bases, leaving 6 bases of the junction unmatched. Germline V lookup: CDR1 ENHRY, CDR2 SYGVKD. This CDR3 reads CASKGTSGYNEQFF. The CDR3 DNA is TGTGCCTCCAAGGGGACTAGCGGCTACAATGAGCAGTTCTTC.

The CDR3: CASSSPGQGALGEQYF. As DNA, the CDR3 is TGTGCCAGCAGTTCCCCAGGACAGGGGGCCCTGGGAGAGCAGTACTTC. This chain joins TRBV28 and TRBJ2-7, with 11 bases aligning to TRBD1. This CDR3 has 16 amino acids. Trimming cost V 4 bases and J 7 bases; bases outside gene matches: 12. The V gene's germline CDR1 is MDHEN and CDR2 SYDVKM.

This clone was counted only a few times. This chain links TRBV19 with TRBJ2-1, with TRBD2 identical over 14 bases. J gave up 10 bases and V 5 bases, and 7 bases lay outside the gene matches. Germline V gene sequence: CDR1 LNHDA, CDR2 SQIVND (reference sequence). The length of the CDR3 is 15 residues. The CDR3 loop reads CASSEGLAGVREQFF. CDR3 DNA sequence: TGTGCCAGTAGTGAGGGACTAGCGGGAGTTCGGGAGCAGTTCTTC.

This chain uses TRBV2 with TRBJ2-1; 14 bases align to TRBD2. The CDR3 is 18 amino acids. Germline CDR1 is SNHLY and CDR2 is FYNNEI. After removal of 4 bases from V and 3 bases from J, the junction contained 8 bases not matched to a gene. DNA for the CDR3: TGTGCCAGCAGTGGTGGGACTAGCGGGAGTTCCGTCTACAATGAGCAGTTCTTC. It yields the protein CASSGGTSGSSVYNEQFF.

This clone came up a few times. The CDR3 nucleotides are TGTGCCAGTAGCCCCTCTCCAGGGGATACGCAGTATTTT. Encoded protein: CASSPSPGDTQYF. The V and J genes are TRBV19 and TRBJ2-3; a possible D gene is TRBD1 (5 bases). CDR3 length: 13 amino acids. Germline assignment: CDR1 LNHDA and CDR2 SQIVND (reference sequence). V was clipped by 6 bases and J by 6 bases, with 13 bases between them.

The V gene is TRBV29-1, the J gene TRBJ2-1; 10 bases map to TRBD1. This CDR3 is 14 amino acids long. The germline gives CDR1 SQVTM, CDR2 ANQGSEA. J lost 9 bases, V lost 7 bases, and 12 bases had no gene match. In DNA, the CDR3 is TGCAGCGCGGCGGGACAGGGGAATTATGCTGAGCAGTTCTTC. Its translation: CSAAGQGNYAEQFF.